This TCR beta chain comes out of a study of T-cell reconstitution after alpha-beta-depleted transplantation in children. General study findings and limits: Newly produced T cells mostly provided counts and TCRbeta diversity after one year, as hyperexpanded clones declined. It was surviving recipient T cells and thymic progenitors that gave some patients high TCRbeta diversity at day 60. At around two months after transplant, the alpha-beta T cells were reportedly derived from several hundred expanded clones that came from non-depleted graft cells.

A few counts support this clonotype. Antigen specificity is unknown. Using unique molecular identifiers, the investigators prepared the TCRbeta library. MiXCR, run by TCRdb on the PCR reads, gives a single entry per CDR3 protein. This table holds about 980,000 distinct CDR3 sequences, about 26% found once. V lost 4 bases, J lost 6 bases, and 8 bases stayed unmatched. This CDR3 region has 14 residues. CDR1 and CDR2 (germline): LGHDT, YNNKEL (reference sequence). The source was PBMCs, mostly from graft donor cells, collected 360 days after TCRalphabeta/CD19-depleted stem cell transplant. The V and J genes are TRBV3-1 and TRBJ1-1; 7 bases are a match to TRBD1. The receptor was isolated from a boy under three years old who had a stem cell transplant for SCID, so the T cells may come from the graft donor. The CDR3 here is CASSPQTGSPEAFF. The CDR3 coding sequence is TGTGCCAGCAGCCCCCAGACAGGGTCCCCTGAAGCTTTCTTT.